Described below is a single TCR beta chain sequence and its context. The source of the sample is a study of T cells in Graves' hyperthyroidism and ophthalmopathy. Germline V gene sequence: CDR1 MNHNS, CDR2 SASEGT. V was clipped by 6 bases and J by 4 bases; unmatched bases: 5. The CDR3 contains 13 residues. The investigators amplified TCR beta CDR3 regions from RNA transcripts. When the TCR CDR3 underwent first-round RT-PCR, the HTBI primer set was used. TCRdb redid the calling of the multiplex PCR reads with MiXCR, one entry per CDR3 protein. The sample includes 200,000 to 250,000 distinct CDR3 sequences, 16% of them seen just once.

The clonotype comes from a woman between 18 and 29 years old with Graves' ophthalmopathy. Input material: blood. The gene calls are TRBV6-1 and TRBJ2-7; 8 nucleotides match TRBD1. The CDR3 region is CASSDGQGYEQYF. In DNA, the CDR3 is TGTGCCAGCAGCGATGGACAGGGTTACGAGCAGTACTTC.